These T cell receptor beta chains were read from a single sample in a study of cytomegalovirus exposure and HLA in healthy donors. Measured with immunoSEQ multiplex PCR; TCRdb has only the in-frame clones, and not every one. This repertoire shows nearly 110,000 clones, around 90% found once; its top ten account for around 1.9%. Sequences were obtained from PBMCs. These receptors all stem from a woman between 18 and 29 years old in good health and CMV-seropositive. Both conserved end residues are part of each CDR3. D genes are given only for firm matches. Only some rows state a clone size, as once, few, many or a class for expanded clones.

D	V	J	size	CDR3	DNA
TRBD2	TRBV15	TRBJ2-3	NA	CATSPRRGTSDTQYF	TGTGCCACCAGCCCTAGGCGGGGGACCTCAGATACGCAGTATTTT
TRBD2	TRBV4-1	TRBJ2-4	NA	CASSPGTSGVRAKNIQYF	TGCGCCAGCAGCCCCGGGACTAGCGGGGTGAGAGCCAAAAACATTCAGTACTTC
TRBD2	TRBV27	TRBJ2-7	once	CASRSRGEGSSYEQYF	TGTGCCAGCAGATCCCGGGGGGAGGGGTCTTCCTACGAGCAGTACTTC
TRBD2	TRBV6-4	TRBJ2-5	NA	CASSEASGGLETQYF	TGTGCCAGCAGTGAGGCTAGCGGGGGCCTAGAGACCCAGTACTTC
TRBD1	TRBV5-1	TRBJ1-1	NA	CASSLQGAEAFF	TGCGCCAGCAGCTTACAGGGGGCTGAAGCTTTCTTT
NA	TRBV19	TRBJ1-1	NA	CASTLTLNTEAFF	TGTGCCAGTACTTTGACACTGAACACTGAAGCTTTCTTT
NA	TRBV6-5	TRBJ1-6	NA	CASSSRTVTDSPLHF	TGTGCCAGCAGTTCCCGGACAGTGACAGATTCACCCCTCCACTTT
TRBD1	TRBV27	TRBJ1-2	NA	CASSFGTGYGYTF	TGTGCCAGCAGTTTCGGGACAGGGTATGGCTACACCTTC
NA	TRBV19	TRBJ2-1	few	CASSTSSYNEQFF	TGTGCCAGTAGTACTAGTTCCTACAATGAGCAGTTCTTC
TRBD1	TRBV19	TRBJ1-6	few	CASDPGQGFSPLHF	TGTGCCAGTGACCCGGGACAGGGTTTTTCACCCCTCCACTTT
TRBD1	TRBV4-3	TRBJ1-3	NA	CASSQAQGAGGNTIYF	TGCGCCAGCAGCCAAGCCCAGGGGGCTGGTGGAAACACCATATATTTT
TRBD1	TRBV6-5	TRBJ1-5	NA	CASRGQGLGQPQHF	TGTGCCAGCAGGGGACAGGGTCTTGGGCAGCCCCAGCATTTT
TRBD2	TRBV18	TRBJ2-5	NA	CASLRGGLETQYF	TGTGCCAGCCTCCGCGGGGGTCTGGAGACCCAGTACTTC
NA	TRBV4-3	TRBJ1-3	NA	CASSQDKGHSGNTIYF	TGCGCCAGCAGCCAAGATAAGGGGCACTCTGGAAACACCATATATTTT
TRBD2	TRBV6-1	TRBJ2-3	NA	CASSASLLAGIGDTQYF	TGTGCCAGCAGTGCCTCCCTTCTAGCGGGGATTGGAGATACGCAGTATTTT
TRBD2	TRBV6-1	TRBJ2-7	NA	CASSEFSGGAYEQYF	TGTGCCAGCAGTGAATTTAGCGGGGGGGCCTACGAGCAGTACTTC
NA	TRBV18	TRBJ1-1	NA	CASSLFGRNTEAFF	TGTGCCAGCTCATTATTCGGGAGGAACACTGAAGCTTTCTTT
TRBD1	TRBV7-6	TRBJ2-1	NA	CASSAGQGSYNEQFF	TGTGCCAGCAGCGCGGGACAGGGTTCCTACAATGAGCAGTTCTTC
NA	TRBV9	TRBJ2-5	NA	CASSVGGGARQETQYF	TGTGCCAGCAGCGTAGGAGGCGGGGCTCGCCAAGAGACCCAGTACTTC
NA	TRBV27	TRBJ2-7	NA	CASSLSNRVGSYEQYF	TGTGCCAGCAGTTTATCTAACAGGGTGGGCTCCTACGAGCAGTACTTC
TRBD1	TRBV19	TRBJ1-5	few	CASSLRGTGGIFDQPQHF	TGTGCCAGTAGTCTACGAGGGACAGGGGGAATATTTGATCAGCCCCAGCATTTT
NA	TRBV6-1	TRBJ1-2	NA	CASSPIGGGYTF	TGTGCCAGCAGCCCGATAGGGGGTGGCTACACCTTC
NA	TRBV6-5	TRBJ1-4	NA	CASSPAGGTNEKLFF	TGTGCCAGCAGTCCGGCCGGGGGAACTAATGAAAAACTGTTTTTT
TRBD2	TRBV29-1	TRBJ2-1	once	CSARSGGAYNEQFF	TGCAGCGCCCGTAGCGGGGGCGCCTACAATGAGCAGTTCTTC
TRBD1	TRBV7-2	TRBJ1-2	NA	CASSFGQGNYGYTF	TGTGCCAGCAGCTTTGGACAGGGTAACTATGGCTACACCTTC
TRBD2	TRBV19	TRBJ2-1	once	CASSREAGRNEQFF	TGTGCCAGTAGTCGGGAGGCGGGGCGCAATGAGCAGTTCTTC
TRBD1	TRBV6-1	TRBJ1-2	NA	CASSEGTGYGYTF	TGTGCCAGCAGTGAAGGGACAGGTTATGGCTACACCTTC
TRBD1	TRBV6-6	TRBJ1-2	NA	CASRDGQGPYYGYTF	TGTGCCAGCAGGGACGGACAGGGCCCCTACTATGGCTACACCTTC
TRBD1	TRBV2	TRBJ1-2	NA	CASRADRVNYGYTF	TGTGCCAGCAGGGCGGACAGGGTTAACTATGGCTACACCTTC
NA	TRBV19	TRBJ1-1	NA	CASSIGRKTEAFF	TGTGCCAGTAGTATAGGGCGGAAGACTGAAGCTTTCTTT
NA	TRBV6-1	TRBJ2-3	NA	CASSGRGRGGNTDTQYF	TGTGCCAGCAGTGGAAGGGGGAGGGGGGGGAACACAGATACGCAGTATTTT
TRBD1	TRBV5-1	TRBJ2-7	NA	CASSPGGRQYF	TGCGCCAGCAGCCCAGGGGGTCGGCAGTACTTC
NA	TRBV28	TRBJ2-2	NA	CASHGGFGGELFF	TGTGCCAGCCATGGAGGGTTCGGAGGGGAGCTGTTTTTT
NA	TRBV5-1	TRBJ1-5	NA	CASSFGTSSNQPQHF	TGCGCCAGCAGCTTTGGTACCAGTAGCAATCAGCCCCAGCATTTT
TRBD2	TRBV28	TRBJ2-3	once	CASSLGTSGTPSTDTQYF	TGTGCCAGCAGTCTAGGGACTAGCGGGACTCCTAGCACAGATACGCAGTATTTT
TRBD2	TRBV9	TRBJ2-2	NA	CASSVAGLAGEAGELFF	TGTGCCAGCAGCGTAGCGGGACTAGCGGGGGAGGCCGGGGAGCTGTTTTTT
TRBD1	TRBV5-8	TRBJ1-5	NA	CASSFDRGVRSNQPQHF	TGTGCCAGCAGCTTCGACAGGGGAGTGAGGAGCAATCAGCCCCAGCATTTT
NA	TRBV11-2	TRBJ1-2	NA	CASSPSTGRSRGYGYTF	TGTGCCAGCAGCCCCTCTACCGGGAGGTCCAGAGGCTATGGCTACACCTTC
NA	TRBV11-2	TRBJ1-5	NA	CASSLESGNQPQHF	TGTGCCAGCAGCTTAGAATCGGGTAATCAGCCCCAGCATTTT
TRBD1	TRBV11-3	TRBJ1-1	few	CASSSHGQGDTEAFF	TGTGCCAGCAGCTCCCACGGACAGGGAGACACTGAAGCTTTCTTT
TRBD1	TRBV29-1	TRBJ1-1	NA	CSAGQGGHTEAFF	TGCAGCGCTGGACAGGGAGGGCACACTGAAGCTTTCTTT
NA	TRBV29-1	TRBJ1-1	NA	CSVYFIEVTEAFF	TGCAGCGTTTACTTCATTGAGGTAACTGAAGCTTTCTTT
NA	TRBV28	TRBJ1-5	NA	CASSLVGILGQPQHF	TGTGCCAGCAGTTTAGTCGGAATACTAGGGCAGCCCCAGCATTTT
TRBD2	TRBV19	TRBJ2-5	NA	CASSTRGTSGARETQYF	TGTGCCAGTAGTACCCGGGGGACTAGCGGGGCCCGAGAGACCCAGTACTTC
NA	TRBV20-1	TRBJ2-1	NA	CSARRTNEQFF	TGCAGTGCTAGACGGACAAATGAGCAGTTCTTC
NA	TRBV7-2	TRBJ1-5	NA	CASSFGGGSSYQPQHF	TGTGCCAGCAGCTTCGGGGGGGGGAGTAGTTATCAGCCCCAGCATTTT
NA	TRBV29-1	TRBJ1-1	NA	CSVDRMNTEAFF	TGCAGCGTTGACAGGATGAACACTGAAGCTTTCTTT
NA	TRBV12-5	TRBJ2-1	NA	CASGTSYNEQFF	TGTGCTAGTGGAACCAGTTACAATGAGCAGTTCTTC
NA	TRBV28	TRBJ1-2	NA	CASSLRRGRGYTF	TGTGCCAGCAGTTTAAGAAGGGGCAGAGGCTACACCTTC
NA	TRBV5-6	TRBJ1-5	NA	CASSLLGGDHQPQHF	TGTGCCAGCAGCTTGCTGGGGGGAGACCATCAGCCCCAGCATTTT
TRBD2	TRBV7-2	TRBJ2-3	NA	CASSTASGVTDTQYF	TGTGCCAGCAGCACCGCTAGCGGGGTCACAGATACGCAGTATTTT